The rows below give T cell receptor beta chains drawn from one sample of a study of cytomegalovirus exposure and HLA in healthy donors. Profiled with immunoSEQ multiplex PCR; TCRdb holds only in-frame clones, not every one. The profile shows some 140,000 clones, approximately 80% of them singletons. The sequencing sample was made of PBMCs. The receptors stem from a man aged 25 to 40 in good health and CMV-seropositive. CDR3s include the opening cysteine and the closing phenylalanine or tryptophan. A D gene is named only where the DNA matches it firmly. Expanded clones get a size class; other rows say once, few or many, or leave the size out.

d_call | clone_size | j_call | v_call | cdr3_nt | cdr3_aa
- | few | TRBJ1-4 | TRBV19 | TGTGCCAGTAGTACTCCTAATGAAAAACTGTTTTTT | CASSTPNEKLFF
- | few | TRBJ2-1 | TRBV9 | TGTGCCAGCAGCCCCCCGGGACTTTACAATGAGCAGTTCTTC | CASSPPGLYNEQFF
TRBD2 | few | TRBJ2-1 | TRBV13 | TGTGCCAGCAGCTTAGTGGGACTAGCGGGGGACAATGAGCAGTTCTTC | CASSLVGLAGDNEQFF
- | - | TRBJ2-1 | TRBV27 | TGTGCCAGCAGTTTGGAGGGGGGGATGAGCTACAATGAGCAGTTCTTC | CASSLEGGMSYNEQFF
- | - | TRBJ1-2 | TRBV2 | TGTGCCAGCAGTTCCTTGTTCGGCAGGGATTATGGCTACACCTTC | CASSSLFGRDYGYTF
- | - | TRBJ2-1 | TRBV25-1 | TGTGCCAGCAGTGAGTTACGTCAGGGGACATTCTACAATGAGCAGTTCTTC | CASSELRQGTFYNEQFF
- | - | TRBJ2-7 | TRBV2 | TGTGCCAGCAGTCCGACAGGTCCCTACGAGCAGTACTTC | CASSPTGPYEQYF
- | - | TRBJ2-7 | TRBV7-9 | TGTGCCAGCAGCTTATCAGGACAGAGTAGCGAGCAGTACTTC | CASSLSGQSSEQYF
TRBD2 | - | TRBJ2-5 | TRBV28 | TGTGCCAGCAAACCGGGACTAAGCGGGGAGACCCAGTACTTC | CASKPGLSGETQYF
- | - | TRBJ2-7 | TRBV5-6 | TGTGCCAGCAGCTTCACAAATTTGCGGACCTACGAGCAGTACTTC | CASSFTNLRTYEQYF
TRBD2 | - | TRBJ2-1 | TRBV19 | TGTGCCAGTAGTATGTTCGGCGGGAGAATCTACAATGAGCAGTTCTTC | CASSMFGGRIYNEQFF
TRBD1 | - | TRBJ2-7 | TRBV6-5 | TGTGCCAGCAGTTACTCACCGGGACAGCCCTACGAGCAGTACTTC | CASSYSPGQPYEQYF
TRBD1 | few | TRBJ2-6 | TRBV18 | TGTGCCAGCTCACCCAGAATTCGGGACAGCACGTCTCTAGCCAACGTCCTGACTTTC | CASSPRIRDSTSLANVLTF
TRBD2 | - | TRBJ2-7 | TRBV7-9 | TGTGCCAGCAGCTTTGTAACGGGGACTAGCGTCTACGAGCAGTACTTC | CASSFVTGTSVYEQYF
- | - | TRBJ1-1 | TRBV10-3 | TGTGCCATCAGTCCACAGGGTACGGGCACTGAAGCTTTCTTT | CAISPQGTGTEAFF
- | - | TRBJ2-2 | TRBV5-1 | TGCGCCAGCAGCTTGGGGGCACAGAACACCGGGGAGCTGTTTTTT | CASSLGAQNTGELFF
TRBD2 | - | TRBJ2-3 | TRBV7-6 | TGTGCCAGCAGCTTAATGACCCCGACTAGCGGGGTCACAGATACGCAGTATTTT | CASSLMTPTSGVTDTQYF
TRBD1 | - | TRBJ2-3 | TRBV6-4 | TGTGCCAGCAGTGACGGGACAGGCCTCACAGATACGCAGTATTTT | CASSDGTGLTDTQYF
- | few | TRBJ2-2 | TRBV6-5 | TGTGCCAGCAGTGAGCGGGACACCGGGGAGCTGTTTTTT | CASSERDTGELFF
- | few | TRBJ1-1 | TRBV5-1 | TGCGCCAGCAGCGCCGACTCGGTCAGCATGAACACTGAAGCTTTCTTT | CASSADSVSMNTEAFF
TRBD2 | - | TRBJ2-7 | TRBV27 | TGTGCCAGCAGTTCTTTGGGGGGGACTAGCGGTCCCTACGAGCAGTACTTC | CASSSLGGTSGPYEQYF
- | - | TRBJ1-1 | TRBV19 | TGTGCCAGTAGTATCTCAACGGGACTCACTTTCTTT | CASSISTGLTFF
TRBD1 | - | TRBJ1-5 | TRBV27 | TGTGCCAGCAACCCGACAGGGGACAATCAGCCCCAGCATTTT | CASNPTGDNQPQHF
TRBD2 | - | TRBJ2-7 | TRBV4-2 | TGTGCCAGCAGCCAAGTACTAGCGGGGTCAAACGAGCAGTACTTC | CASSQVLAGSNEQYF
TRBD1 | - | TRBJ1-1 | TRBV5-1 | TGCGCCAGCAGCTTGGGGGACAGGGTACCCCCTACTGAAGCTTTCTTT | CASSLGDRVPPTEAFF
- | few | TRBJ1-5 | TRBV19 | TGTGCCAGTAGTATGGCAACAGACTATAGCAATCAGCCCCAGCATTTT | CASSMATDYSNQPQHF
- | - | TRBJ1-4 | TRBV19 | TGTGCCAGTAGTATTGGGGGCCTTGCAACTAATGAAAAACTGTTTTTT | CASSIGGLATNEKLFF
- | once | TRBJ2-3 | TRBV9 | TGTGCCAGCGGTCAGCGACTCACAGATACGCAGTATTTT | CASGQRLTDTQYF
TRBD1 | once | TRBJ1-1 | TRBV7-2 | TGTGCCAGCAGCTTAAGAGCCGGGACAGGGGCGTTGAACACTGAAGCTTTCTTT | CASSLRAGTGALNTEAFF
TRBD1 | - | TRBJ2-5 | TRBV7-9 | TGTGCCAGCAGCTTCATGAGGACAGGGGAAGAGACCCAGTACTTC | CASSFMRTGEETQYF
TRBD1 | - | TRBJ2-7 | TRBV13 | TGTGCCAGCAGCTTAGGTCGGGACAGGAACTACGAGCAGTACTTC | CASSLGRDRNYEQYF
TRBD1 | - | TRBJ1-6 | TRBV28 | TGTGCCAGCATTTCGACAGGGGGCACTTGGATTTCACCCCTCCACTTT | CASISTGGTWISPLHF
- | - | TRBJ2-1 | TRBV11-2 | TGTGCCAGCAGCGCGGGACTTCACAATGAGCAGTTCTTC | CASSAGLHNEQFF
- | few | TRBJ2-6 | TRBV28 | TGTGCCAGCAGTGCCCCAGGGGGGGCCAACGTCCTGACTTTC | CASSAPGGANVLTF
- | - | TRBJ2-2 | TRBV6-5 | TGTGCCAGCAGGGGAACAGGCGGGGAGCTGTTTTTT | CASRGTGGELFF
TRBD1 | few | TRBJ2-3 | TRBV6-6 | TGTGCCAGCAGTCGGACAGGGCGGAATACAGATACGCAGTATTTT | CASSRTGRNTDTQYF
TRBD1 | - | TRBJ1-4 | TRBV28 | TGTGCCAGCACCCGACAGGGCGGGAATGAAAAACTGTTTTTT | CASTRQGGNEKLFF
TRBD1 | - | TRBJ2-3 | TRBV7-8 | TGTGCCAGCAGCCCGGACAGGGACGATACGCAGTATTTT | CASSPDRDDTQYF
- | once | TRBJ1-2 | TRBV27 | TGTGCCAGCAGTCCCAGAGGGTCCTATGGCTACACCTTC | CASSPRGSYGYTF
- | - | TRBJ1-4 | TRBV5-1 | TGCGCCAGCAGCTTCCGGGACTCTAATGAAAAACTGTTTTTT | CASSFRDSNEKLFF
- | - | TRBJ2-5 | TRBV7-9 | TGTGCCAGCAGCTCCCCGTGGACAGCCCAAGAGACCCAGTACTTC | CASSSPWTAQETQYF
TRBD1 | few | TRBJ1-1 | TRBV4-2 | TGTGCCAGCAGCCAGAACCCCGCGACAGGGTACACTGAAGCTTTCTTT | CASSQNPATGYTEAFF